One and the same sample provided the 20 T cell receptor beta chains below, sequenced in a study of T cell changes during pregnancy in multiple sclerosis. Only in-frame clones appear in the TCRdb table, and some are missing; sequencing was by immunoSEQ multiplex PCR. The sample has 70,000 to 80,000 clones, around 90% seen once. Sequenced here: peripheral blood, sampled after pregnancy. Every receptor here comes from a female donor in good health, enrolled as a control in a pregnancy study.

The chain has TRBV13 and TRBJ2-3; D gene ambiguous. V was clipped by 2 bases and J by 9 bases, with 9 bases between them. Germline V gives CDR1 PRHDT, CDR2 FYEKMQ (reference sequence). This CDR3 has 12 amino acids. CDR3 amino acids: CASSLSVSTQYF. CDR3 sequence (DNA): TGTGCCAGCAGCTTAAGCGTCTCAACGCAGTATTTT.

V gene TRBV28 combines with J gene TRBJ2-3, with D perhaps matching TRBD1 (6 bases). CDR1 is MDHEN, CDR2 SYDVKM, per germline. This CDR3 is 15 amino acids long. V was cut by 6 bases and J by 6 bases, with 19 bases left in between. The CDR3 coding sequence is TGTGCCAGCAGACCTTTGGGCAGGGGTGGGGATACGCAGTATTTT. Amino acid sequence: CASRPLGRGGDTQYF.

The chain employs TRBV5-4 and TRBJ2-7; possibly TRBD1 for D (5 bases). Germline V lookup: CDR1 SGHNT, CDR2 YYREEE (reference sequence). CDR3 length: 12 residues. V lost 1 base and J lost 5, with 7 bases in between. The CDR3 nucleotides read TGTGCCAGCAGCTTGCCAGGGAACGAGCAGTACTTC. It specifies CASSLPGNEQYF.

This chain joins TRBV5-4 and TRBJ2-1; 8 bases fit TRBD1. The germline gives CDR1 SGHNT, CDR2 YYREEE (reference sequence). V trimming: 1 base; J trimming: 2 bases; junction bases outside the gene matches: 2. The CDR3 loop spans 15 amino acids. The DNA of the CDR3 is TGTGCCAGCAGCTTGAGGACAGGGACCTACAATGAGCAGTTCTTC. It translates to CASSLRTGTYNEQFF.

This chain joins TRBV5-4 and TRBJ2-1; 7 bases fit TRBD1. The CDR3 runs to 15 residues. The J segment lost 2 bases and the V segment lost 0 bases, leaving 2 bases of the junction unmatched. The germline gives CDR1 SGHNT, CDR2 YYREEE (reference sequence). CDR3 DNA sequence: TGTGCCAGCAGCTTGGGACAGGGCGCCTACAATGAGCAGTTCTTC. This encodes CASSLGQGAYNEQFF.

J is TRBJ2-1 and V is TRBV4-2; D is perhaps TRBD1 (6 bases). The germline gives CDR1 LGHNA, CDR2 YNFKEQ. CDR3 length equals 17 residues. The germline V and J ends were trimmed by 3 bases and 3 bases, with 18 bases remaining between them. The CDR3 bases are TGTGCCAGCAGCCACCGCTCACGAGAAGGGGGCTACAATGAGCAGTTCTTC. Protein product: CASSHRSREGGYNEQFF.

V gene TRBV27 combines with J gene TRBJ2-3, with 12 bases matching TRBD2. The CDR3 has 19 residues. Germline lookup yields CDR1 MNHEY and CDR2 SMNVEV (reference sequence). The V and J ends lost 4 bases and 0 bases, in that order; junction bases with no gene match: 11. In nucleotides, the CDR3 is TGTGCCAGCAGTTCCCCGACTAGCGGGGGCTTCCGAAGCACAGATACGCAGTATTTT. Translated, it gives CASSSPTSGGFRSTDTQYF.

The rearrangement joins TRBV6-5 to TRBJ1-2, with D tentatively TRBD1 (6 bases). Trimming stripped 5 bases from V and 0 bases from J, with 10 bases between. This CDR3 is 14 amino acids long. Germline assignment: CDR1 MNHEY and CDR2 SVGAGI. The CDR3 spells CASSTGPPNYGYTF. In DNA form, the CDR3 reads TGTGCCAGCAGTACAGGGCCGCCTAACTATGGCTACACCTTC.

In its sample, this clone was seen once. The DNA of the CDR3 is TGTGCCAGCAGTCCAGGCTACTCGACAGATACGCAGTATTTT. Protein sequence: CASSPGYSTDTQYF. The chain links TRBV27 to TRBJ2-3; no reliable D call. Trimming removed 5 bases from V and 3 bases from J, with 12 bases in between. The CDR3 has 14 amino acids. From germline, CDR1 is MNHEY and CDR2 SMNVEV (reference sequence).

This clone showed up just once. The chain uses TRBV15 and TRBJ2-5; a weak D match, TRBD2 (5 bases). Germline-derived CDR1 and CDR2 are LNHNV and YYDKDF (reference sequence). V lost 1 base to trimming and J lost 4 bases, with 10 bases between them. This CDR3 is built from 14 residues. For the CDR3, the DNA is TGTGCCACCAGCAGAGTTCCGGGGTCAGAGACCCAGTACTTC. Its translation is CATSRVPGSETQYF.

The chain joins TRBV28 to TRBJ1-2; D ambiguous. This CDR3 region has 12 residues. Trimming removed 11 bases from V and 3 bases from J, with 13 bases in between. CDR1 and CDR2 (germline): MDHEN, SYDVKM. As DNA, the CDR3 is TGTGCCTCCCTACGGGATGACTATGGCTACACCTTC. Residues: CASLRDDYGYTF.

The V call is TRBV25-1, the J call TRBJ1-5; TRBD1 aligns across 7 bases. The CDR3 has 14 residues. The germline CDR1 and CDR2 sequences are MGHDK and SYGVNS. J lost 5 bases, V lost 6 bases, and 7 bases had no gene match. CDR3 nucleotide sequence: TGTGCCAGCAGGGGCACAGGGGTTCATCAGCCCCAGCATTTT. It codes for CASRGTGVHQPQHF.

The count of this clone is one. The J gene is TRBJ2-2, the V gene TRBV5-6; no definite D call. The CDR3 length is 12 residues. V lost 4 bases and J lost 7, with 8 bases in between. The V gene's germline CDR1 is SGHDT and CDR2 YYEEEE. The chain's CDR3 is CASSLSGGELFF. The CDR3 region has the DNA TGTGCCAGCAGCCTATCAGGCGGGGAGCTGTTTTTT.

The chain employs TRBV9 and TRBJ2-1; 10 bases align to TRBD2. V was clipped by 2 bases and J by 6 bases; unmatched bases: 20. The CDR3 has 20 amino acids. Germline V gene lookup returns CDR1 SGDLS and CDR2 YYNGEE. The CDR3: CASSVLDLAGGSHSGNEQFF. The CDR3 bases are TGTGCCAGCAGCGTCCTGGACTTAGCGGGGGGCTCCCACTCGGGCAATGAGCAGTTCTTC.

This chain links TRBV29-1 with TRBJ1-2, with 10 positions matching TRBD1. The CDR3 extends over 15 amino acids. The V gene's germline CDR1 is SQVTM and CDR2 ANQGSEA. V lost 4 bases and J lost 6; bases outside the gene matches: 11. CDR3 in amino acids: CSVGQGASAIDGYTF. DNA for the CDR3: TGCAGCGTTGGACAGGGGGCCTCAGCTATCGATGGCTACACCTTC. The entire variable domain, with the rest obtained from reference TRBV29-1 and TRBJ1-2, is as follows: SAVISQKPSRDICQRGTSLTIQCQVDSQVTMMFWYRQQPGQSLTLIATANQGSEATYESGFVIDKFPISRPNLTFSTLTVSNMSPEDSSIYLCSVGQGASAIDGYTFGSGTRLTVV.

The rearrangement uses TRBV11-2 and TRBJ1-2; 7 nucleotides agree with TRBD1. V shed 0 bases and J 4 bases; nucleotides not matched to a gene: 2. This CDR3 region has 14 residues. Germline CDR1 and CDR2: SGHAT and FQNNGV. CDR3 nucleotides: TGTGCCAGCAGCTTAGACACAGGGGCCTATGGCTACACCTTC. It specifies CASSLDTGAYGYTF. The full variable domain, its missing parts supplied by reference TRBV11-2 and TRBJ1-2, is EAGVAQSPRYKIIEKRQSVAFWCNPISGHATLYWYQQILGQGPKLLIQFQNNGVVDDSQLPKDRFSAERLKGVDSTLKIQPAKLEDSAVYLCASSLDTGAYGYTFGSGTRLTVV.

This clone turned up a few times. V is TRBV2 and J is TRBJ2-7; D gene uncertain. Germline CDR1 is SNHLY and CDR2 is FYNNEI. The CDR3 runs to 13 residues. V was shortened by 4 bases and J by 2 bases, with 9 bases between the two germline ends. CDR3 residues: CASSGGPPYEQYF. The CDR3 nucleotides read TGTGCCAGCAGTGGAGGTCCACCCTACGAGCAGTACTTC. The full variable domain, its missing parts supplied by reference TRBV2 and TRBJ2-7, is EPEVTQTPSHQVTQMGQEVILRCVPISNHLYFYWYRQILGQKVEFLVSFYNNEISEKSEIFDDQFSVERPDGSNFTLKIRSTKLEDSAMYFCASSGGPPYEQYFGPGTRLTVT.

The chain uses TRBV19 and TRBJ2-4, with D possibly TRBD1 on 6 matching bases. The V gene lost 5 bases and the J gene lost 6 bases, with 11 bases spanning the gap. Germline-derived CDR1 and CDR2 are LNHDA and SQIVND (reference sequence). This CDR3 region has 13 residues. Here the CDR3 reads CASSRRDINIQYF. As DNA, the CDR3 is TGTGCCAGTAGTCGCCGGGACATAAACATTCAGTACTTC. Using reference TRBV19 and TRBJ2-4 for the parts outside the CDR3, the full variable domain is DGGITQSPKYLFRKEGQNVTLSCEQNLNHDAMYWYRQDPGQGLRLIYYSQIVNDFQKGDIAEGYSVSREKKESFPLTVTSAQKNPTAFYLCASSRRDINIQYFGAGTRLSVL.

The CDR3 spells CASSLPGQGVTQYF. The CDR3 DNA reads TGTGCCAGCAGCTTGCCGGGACAGGGAGTGACCCAGTACTTC. The V call is TRBV5-8, the J call TRBJ2-5; 9 bases are shared with TRBD1. Germline trimming cut 1 base from V and 7 bases from J; bases unmatched to any gene: 5. The CDR3 totals 14 residues. CDR1 and CDR2 (germline): SGHTS, YDEGEE.

Only a few counts were recorded for this clone. This chain joins TRBV10-1 and TRBJ2-2; D is undetermined. Germline lookup yields CDR1 WNHNN and CDR2 SYGVQD (reference sequence). Trimming left V 5 bases short and J 2 bases short, with 6 bases between. The CDR3 is 13 amino acids. The CDR3 region has the DNA TGCGCCAGCAGTAAACTCAACACCGGGGAGCTGTTTTTT. Its translation is CASSKLNTGELFF.